This T cell receptor (beta chain) was sequenced during a study of blood T cell repertoires in COVID-19. This CDR3 has 15 residues. Recovered Cohort 3 donors showed two negative PCRs, clearance, or symptom resolution. Profiled with immunoSEQ multiplex PCR; TCRdb holds only in-frame clones, not every one. This sample yields 150,000 or so clones, of which 82% are seen a single time; roughly 20% belongs to the top ten. The receptor was isolated from a man in his sixties who had recovered from COVID-19. Material for sequencing was PBMCs or T cells enriched from blood (not recorded which). V is TRBV21-1 and J is TRBJ2-7; the table's D call, TRBD2, has no DNA check behind it. TRBV21-1 is a pseudogene locus. The CDR3 sequence is CASSPSGTSVYEQYF. The CDR3 nucleotides read TGTGCCAGCAGCCCCTCCGGGACTAGCGTATACGAGCAGTACTTC.